This T cell receptor (beta chain) is from a study of blood T cell repertoires in COVID-19. About the research overall: Samples came from the United States, Italy and Spain, spanning acute and convalescent COVID-19. In each case, the material was cDNA or gDNA derived from T cells, B-cell-depleted T cells, or PBMCs.

Authors' processing steps: Amplification with reference gene primers provided the estimates of nucleated cell counts. Sequencing was performed with immunoSEQ multiplex PCR; in TCRdb, only in-frame clones are kept and a portion is missing. V and J calls and clone size follow that table, whereas D and trimming were derived from the DNA. The table includes some 50,000 clones, roughly 77% detected once. This clone was seen more than once but under ten times. Sequencing was performed on peripheral blood. The TCR comes from a human donor with active or convalescent COVID-19. The donor label of this sample is uncertain.

The CDR3 loop is CASSGLAGEQFF. The CDR3 nucleotides read TGTGCCAGCAGCGGACTAGCGGGAGAGCAGTTCTTC. The chain recombines TRBV9 with TRBJ2-1, with TRBD2 matching over 11 bases. V shed 3 bases, J shed 10 bases, and the junction held 0 bases outside the gene matches. CDR3 length: 12 residues. Germline loops: CDR1 SGDLS, CDR2 YYNGEE.